This TCR beta chain was identified in a study of control samples from healthy donors and cancer patients. The CDR3 covers 13 residues. CDR1 SEHNR and CDR2 FQNEAQ come from the germline V gene (reference sequence). Trimming removed 5 bases from V and 4 bases from J, with 9 bases in between. Profiled with immunoSEQ multiplex PCR; TCRdb holds only in-frame clones, not every one. This sample carries around 50,000 clones, around 97% of them seen once, and the ten largest clones take around 1.9%. The chain joins TRBV7-9 to TRBJ1-5; no clear D. The clonotype was recovered from a woman aged 25 to 39 in good health. The sample consisted of blood. CDR3 in amino acids: CASSAETNQPQHF. The DNA for the CDR3 is TGTGCCAGCAGCGCCGAAACAAATCAGCCCCAGCATTTT.